These 30 T cell receptor beta chains share one sample of origin, sequenced in a study of human T cells and chemical hapten exposure. TCRdb reprocessed the RACE reads with MiXCR, giving one entry per CDR3 protein. The sample yields roughly 86,000 distinct CDR3 sequences, roughly a tenth seen once. Time point described: patch test 1, 2 weeks after DPC sensitization. Stated treatment: therapeutic diphenylcyclopropenone sensitization with weekly scalp DPC. This specimen was whole blood, taken in connection with sensitization to the hapten diphenylcyclopropenone (DPC). Receptor source: a man between 35 and 55 years old with alopecia areata. Some clones in this sample may be carry-over from other donors' samples.

The CDR3 is CASSMGSFSTGDMKTQYF. The CDR3 region has the DNA TGCGCCAGCAGCATGGGATCTTTCTCGACGGGAGATATGAAGACCCAGTACTTC. The chain carries TRBV5-1 and TRBJ2-5; tentative D call: TRBD2 (6 bases). Germline CDR1 SGHRS, CDR2 YFSETQ. The CDR3 length is 18 residues. The V gene lost 4 bases and the J gene lost 6 bases, with 28 bases spanning the gap.

V gene TRBV6-1 combines with J gene TRBJ1-6, with 7 bases fitting TRBD1. Losses at the gene ends were 3 bases for V and 4 bases for J; bases not matched to a gene: 3. Germline CDR1 and CDR2: MNHNS and SASEGT. The CDR3 has 15 amino acids. CDR3 protein: CASSDWTGYNSPLHF. Written as DNA, the CDR3 is TGTGCCAGCAGTGATTGGACAGGATATAATTCACCCCTCCACTTT.

The chain recombines TRBV20-1 with TRBJ2-7, with TRBD2 identical over 11 bases. This CDR3 spans 15 amino acids. Losses at the gene ends were 3 bases for V and 1 base for J; bases not matched to a gene: 5. Germline V gives CDR1 DFQATT, CDR2 SNEGSKA (reference sequence). The CDR3 DNA reads as TGCAGTGCTAGCCTAGCGGGAGGAGGGTCCTACGAGCAGTACTTC. Protein: CSASLAGGGSYEQYF.

Worth noting for this clonotype: At one boundary the junction diverges from the germline segment, which might be a read error. This chain uses TRBV12-3 or TRBV12-4 with TRBJ2-1; D is perhaps TRBD1 or TRBD2 (5 bases each). The CDR3 has 12 amino acids. CDR3 sequence reads: CASSLVRREGIF. DNA for the CDR3: TGTGCCAGCAGTTTAGTAAGACGAGAGGGGATCTTC.

The chain joins TRBV28 to TRBJ2-5; TRBD1 matches at 7 bases. Germline CDR1 is MDHEN and CDR2 is SYDVKM. The CDR3 is 14 residues long. After removal of 6 bases from V and 2 bases from J, the junction contained 6 bases not matched to a gene. The CDR3 spells CASSPSGQQETQYF. The DNA for the CDR3 is TGTGCCAGCAGCCCCTCGGGACAGCAAGAGACCCAGTACTTC. Full variable domain (rest looked up from reference TRBV28 and TRBJ2-5): DVKVTQSSRYLVKRTGEKVFLECVQDMDHENMFWYRQDPGLGLRLIYFSYDVKMKEKGDIPEGYSVSREKKERFSLILESASTNQTSMYLCASSPSGQQETQYFGPGTRLLVL.

This chain joins TRBV27 and TRBJ2-3, with D unclear. V was shortened by 10 bases and J by 0 bases, with 14 bases between the two germline ends. Germline values: CDR1 MNHEY, CDR2 SMNVEV (reference sequence). The CDR3 consists of 14 residues. In DNA, the CDR3 is TGTGCCATACTGGAGCACCCAAGCACAGATACGCAGTATTTT. Its translation: CAILEHPSTDTQYF.

V is TRBV5-1 and J is TRBJ2-7, with D possibly TRBD2 on 5 matching bases. The V end lost 9 bases, the J end lost 7 bases, and 14 bases lay between the germline ends. The CDR3 is 11 amino acids. In germline, CDR1 is SGHRS, CDR2 YFSETQ. This CDR3 reads CATGDYGEQYF. In DNA, the CDR3 is TGCGCCACGGGCGACTACGGGGAGCAGTACTTC.

CDR3 region: CASSLGQGFETQYF. In DNA form, the CDR3 reads TGCGCCAGCAGCTTGGGACAGGGGTTTGAGACCCAGTACTTC. The J gene is TRBJ2-5, the V gene TRBV5-1; TRBD1 agrees at 8 bases. The V segment lost 0 bases and the J segment 5 bases; nucleotides outside the gene matches: 3. Per the germline V gene, CDR1 is SGHRS and CDR2 is YFSETQ. The CDR3 runs to 14 residues. Complete variable domain (other parts from reference TRBV5-1 and TRBJ2-5): KAGVTQTPRYLIKTRGQQVTLSCSPISGHRSVSWYQQTPGQGLQFLFEYFSETQRNKGNFPGRFSGRQFSNSRSEMNVSTLELGDSALYLCASSLGQGFETQYFGPGTRLLVL.

This clonotype was recorded once. A much larger clone lies a single base off, so this may be a read error. The chain's CDR3 is CATSEQGMNSPLHF. In DNA form, the CDR3 reads TGTGCCACCAGTGAACAGGGGATGAATTCACCCCTCCACTTT. The V call is TRBV10-3, the J call TRBJ1-6; TRBD1 agrees at 7 bases. The CDR3 runs to 14 residues. Germline CDR1 reads ENHRY; CDR2 reads SYGVKD.

This clonotype was found a few times. The chain has TRBV20-1 and TRBJ2-7, with 7 bases aligning to TRBD1. V lost 6 bases, J lost 0 bases, and 8 bases stayed unmatched. The CDR3 spans 14 residues. Germline CDR1 DFQATT, CDR2 SNEGSKA (reference sequence). The CDR3 DNA reads as TGCAGTGCGAGGGGGCAGCTCCCCTCCTACGAGCAGTACTTC. Translation: CSARGQLPSYEQYF.

Note on this clonotype: It may be a read error: a sequence one base away is much more abundant. The CDR3 loop is CASSVTRGQETQYF. DNA for the CDR3: TGTGCCAGCAGCGTCACTAGAGGACAAGAGACCCAGTACTTC. The chain uses TRBV7-2 and TRBJ2-5; TRBD2 is a possible D gene (5 bases). The CDR3 length is 14 residues. Germline lookup yields CDR1 SGHTA and CDR2 FQGNSA. The germline V and J ends were trimmed by 5 bases and 2 bases, with 12 bases remaining between them.

This clonotype was seen a few times. The chain uses TRBV28 and TRBJ2-5; 8 bases line up with TRBD1. V lost 6 bases and J lost 4; bases outside the gene matches: 4. The germline V gene has CDR1 MDHEN and CDR2 SYDVKM. CDR3 length: 13 residues. The CDR3 sequence is CASSPGGPETQYF. For the CDR3, the DNA is TGTGCCAGCAGCCCAGGGGGCCCAGAGACCCAGTACTTC.

The chain couples TRBV6-2 or TRBV6-3 to TRBJ1-4; D is uncertain. Trimming pared 5 bases from V and 7 bases from J, leaving 11 bases between. CDR1 and CDR2 (germline): MNHEY, SVGEGT. This CDR3 region has 13 residues. The CDR3 is CASSSLFGEKLFF. Here the CDR3 DNA reads TGTGCCAGCAGTAGCTTGTTCGGTGAAAAACTGTTTTTT.

This clonotype came up many times. The V call is TRBV7-9, the J call TRBJ2-4, with 11 positions matching TRBD2. Germline values: CDR1 SEHNR, CDR2 FQNEAQ (reference sequence). The CDR3 has 17 residues. The junction had 8 bases not matched to a gene; V was cut back by 5 bases and J by 2 bases. The chain's CDR3 is CASSALLAGVTKNIQYF. The CDR3 DNA is TGTGCCAGCAGCGCATTACTAGCGGGAGTTACCAAAAACATTCAGTACTTC.

This sequence joins TRBV29-1 and TRBJ2-3; no clear D gene. Germline loops: CDR1 SQVTM, CDR2 ANQGSEA. V was cut by 6 bases and J by 8 bases, with 12 bases left in between. CDR3 length equals 11 residues. The CDR3 loop reads CSVDISVTQYF. DNA of the CDR3: TGCAGCGTCGACATTTCAGTTACGCAGTATTTT.

This clonotype appeared a few times. The chain is built from TRBV2 and TRBJ2-1; 7 bases map to TRBD2. V dropped 4 bases and J dropped 8; count of bases not matched to a gene: 11. Germline CDR1 is SNHLY and CDR2 is FYNNEI. The CDR3 covers 15 residues. CDR3 bases: TGTGCCAGCAGTGCAGTAGCGGGTCTCTTCGATGAGCAGTTCTTC. Translation gives CASSAVAGLFDEQFF.

This clonotype was seen a handful of times. The chain carries TRBV20-1 and TRBJ2-3, with D perhaps given as TRBD1 or TRBD2 (5 bases each). In germline, CDR1 is DFQATT, CDR2 SNEGSKA (reference sequence). CDR3 size: 13 residues. V lost 0 bases and J lost 5, with 9 bases in between. As DNA, the CDR3 is TGCAGTGCTAGAGAAAGAGGGGAAGATACGCAGTATTTT. The encoded protein is CSARERGEDTQYF.

This clonotype occurred a few times. V and J are TRBV7-2 and TRBJ1-2; the D is unclear. Trimming took 1 base from V and 4 from J, leaving 13 bases between them. CDR1 and CDR2 (germline): SGHTA, FQGNSA. CDR3 length equals 15 residues. The CDR3 DNA reads as TGTGCCAGCAGCTTAGATCCGGGAGGACTCTATGGCTACACCTTC. This translates into CASSLDPGGLYGYTF.

V gene TRBV7-2 combines with J gene TRBJ2-3; D is perhaps TRBD1 (7 bases). Germline assignment: CDR1 SGHTA and CDR2 FQGNSA. The length of the CDR3 is 13 residues. V lost 3 bases to trimming and J lost 6 bases, with 10 bases between them. This CDR3 is CASSFRGEDTQYF. The CDR3 coding sequence is TGTGCCAGCAGCTTCAGGGGGGAGGATACGCAGTATTTT.

This clonotype showed up just a few times. The chain uses TRBV10-3 and TRBJ2-3; 10 nucleotides align to TRBD2. Germline V gene sequence: CDR1 ENHRY, CDR2 SYGVKD. The CDR3 spans 13 residues. V dropped 11 bases and J dropped 5; count of bases not matched to a gene: 7. The DNA for the CDR3 is TGTGCCGTCTTACCTAGCGGGAGAGATACGCAGTATTTT. Translation gives CAVLPSGRDTQYF.

This sequence joins TRBV27 and TRBJ2-2; TRBD2 matches at 8 bases. The CDR3 has 16 residues. J was trimmed by 3 bases and V by 2 bases; bases with no gene match: 5. Per germline, CDR1 MNHEY and CDR2 SMNVEV (reference sequence). CDR3 loop: CASSLPGGADTGELFF. The CDR3 DNA is TGTGCCAGCAGTTTACCCGGGGGGGCGGACACCGGGGAGCTGTTTTTT.

This clonotype came up a few times. The chain carries TRBV30 and TRBJ2-7, with 8 bases identical to TRBD2. With 1 base clipped from V and 3 bases from J, the junction kept 5 bases outside the gene matches. This CDR3 is built from 14 residues. Germline V gene data show CDR1 as GTSNPN and CDR2 as SVGIG (reference sequence). The CDR3 region has the DNA TGTGCCTGGAGTGAAAAGCGGGGGATCTACGAGCAGTACGTC. Translated, it gives CAWSEKRGIYEQYV.

Regarding this clonotype: A clone one base away is much larger, so this may be a read error. The chain couples TRBV24-1 to TRBJ2-1; TRBD2 aligns across 7 bases. The germline V gene encodes CDR1 KGHDR and CDR2 SFDVKD. CDR3 size: 17 residues. J lost 2 bases, V lost 4 bases, and 10 bases had no gene match. The CDR3 protein is CATSDPGTIGPYNEQFF. Written as DNA, the CDR3 is TGTGCCACCAGTGACCCCGGGACTATCGGGCCCTACAATGAGCAGTTCTTC.

V gene TRBV28 combines with J gene TRBJ1-5, with D possibly matching TRBD1 (6 bases). The germline V gene has CDR1 MDHEN and CDR2 SYDVKM. Trimming took off 6 bases at V and 7 bases at J, with 16 bases between the two ends. This CDR3 has 14 amino acids. CDR3 sequence (DNA): TGTGCCAGCAGCTTAGGGGGATTCTTCCAGCCCCAGCATTTT. The encoded protein is CASSLGGFFQPQHF.

This clonotype has more than one count but fewer than ten. V gene TRBV20-1 combines with J gene TRBJ1-2, with D possibly matching TRBD1 (5 bases). Per the germline V gene, CDR1 is DFQATT and CDR2 is SNEGSKA (reference sequence). This CDR3 region has 13 residues. Trimming took 1 base from V and 2 from J, leaving 8 bases between them. The CDR3, as DNA: TGCAGTGCTAGAGGTCAGGGAAACTATGGCTACACCTTC. It specifies CSARGQGNYGYTF.

This chain connects TRBV28 to TRBJ2-3; no clear D gene. This CDR3 spans 13 amino acids. From germline, CDR1 is MDHEN and CDR2 SYDVKM. V was pared by 7 bases and J by 4 bases, with 12 bases between. The CDR3 protein is CASTAGVADTQYF. The CDR3, as DNA: TGTGCCAGCACGGCTGGAGTGGCAGATACGCAGTATTTT.

The chain carries TRBV7-3 and TRBJ2-3; 8 bases line up with TRBD2. With V trimmed by 7 bases and J by 2 bases, 14 bases remained unmatched. CDR3 length equals 17 residues. Germline V gene sequence: CDR1 SGHTA, CDR2 FQGTGA. CDR3 nucleotide sequence: TGTGCCAGCACCAGGGGAGGTAGCGGGACTTCCACAGATACGCAGTATTTT. As protein: CASTRGGSGTSTDTQYF.

This clonotype came up a few times. The rearrangement joins TRBV20-1 to TRBJ2-5; 7 bases align to TRBD1. The CDR3 loop spans 14 amino acids. With 0 bases clipped from V and 5 bases from J, the junction kept 6 bases outside the gene matches. Germline values: CDR1 DFQATT, CDR2 SNEGSKA (reference sequence). In nucleotides, the CDR3 is TGCAGTGCTAGAGATCACAGGGGCGGTGAGACCCAGTACTTC. Residues: CSARDHRGGETQYF.

The V and J genes are TRBV28 and TRBJ2-7, with TRBD1 matching over 8 bases. This CDR3 region has 15 residues. Germline-derived CDR1 and CDR2 are MDHEN and SYDVKM. V gave up 2 bases and J gave up 4 bases; unmatched junction bases: 7. CDR3 protein: CASSLGAGGGYEQYF. CDR3 DNA: TGTGCCAGCAGTTTAGGTGCAGGGGGCGGGTACGAGCAGTACTTC.

This clonotype was seen a handful of times. The chain links TRBV20-1 to TRBJ2-1, with 7 bases fitting TRBD2. V shed 0 bases and J 8 bases; nucleotides not matched to a gene: 7. Germline CDR1 and CDR2: DFQATT and SNEGSKA (reference sequence). CDR3 length equals 14 residues. This CDR3 is CSARDIRGSDEQFF. The CDR3 region has the DNA TGCAGTGCTAGAGATATACGCGGGAGCGATGAGCAGTTCTTC.